This entry describes one T cell receptor beta chain. Its antigen is as yet unknown. These data come from a study of shared clonotypes between healthy human individuals. Study conclusions and caveats: The study found approximately 5% of naive CD4 clonotypes shared across a handful of donors.

Naive CD8 cells lacked CD45RO and underwent positive selection for CCR7, leaving out terminally differentiated effector memory CD45RA+ cells. J gave up 5 bases and V 2 bases, and 14 bases lay outside the gene matches. The CDR3 consists of 18 residues. From germline, CDR1 is SGHRS and CDR2 YFSETQ. The method was immunoSEQ multiplex PCR; TCRdb's version includes in-frame clones alone and lacks a portion of them. Of hundreds of thousands of clones in the sample, more than 85% were seen once. The origin of this receptor is a man in his thirties or forties in good health. Sequenced sample: naive CD8+ T cells sorted from blood. The gene calls are TRBV5-1 and TRBJ2-2; 8 bases are a match to TRBD1. The DNA for the CDR3 is TGCGCCAGCAGCTTACGAACGACCGGGACAGGTCCGACCGGGGAGCTGTTTTTT. The encoded protein is CASSLRTTGTGPTGELFF.